Below are 21 T cell receptor beta chains sequenced from a single sample in a study of blood T cell repertoires in COVID-19. Here immunoSEQ multiplex PCR was the method, and the copy in TCRdb shows in-frame clones only, minus some. The sample gives a few hundred thousand clones, roughly 84% of which show up once; 1% is in the top ten. The sequenced sample consisted of peripheral blood. These receptors were collected from a man over 45 with active or convalescent COVID-19.

A single count supports this clone. Other DNA sequences within the sample encode an identical CDR3. The V gene is TRBV29-1, the J gene TRBJ1-1; possibly TRBD1 for D (6 bases). Trimming pared 3 bases from V and 1 base from J, leaving 9 bases between. The CDR3 has 13 residues. Germline values: CDR1 SQVTM, CDR2 ANQGSEA. This CDR3 reads CSVEGQTNTEAFF. The DNA for the CDR3 is TGCAGCGTTGAGGGACAAACGAACACTGAAGCTTTCTTT.

The table lists this clone with a few counts. This chain's CDR3 is CASSLGGGQGYQPQHF. The CDR3 DNA reads TGTGCCAGCAGCTTAGGGGGTGGACAGGGCTATCAGCCCCAGCATTTT. The rearrangement joins TRBV7-2 to TRBJ1-5; 8 positions agree with TRBD1. The ends lost 1 base at V and 5 bases at J; junction bases unmatched: 7. CDR3 length: 16 residues. Per germline, CDR1 SGHTA and CDR2 FQGNSA.

The chain has TRBV18 and TRBJ1-1; possibly TRBD1 for D (5 bases). Germline loops: CDR1 KGHSH, CDR2 LQKENI. Between the trimmed V and J ends, which lost 1 base and 0 bases, there was a span of 12 bases. The CDR3 sequence is 16 residues long. The CDR3 here is CASSPRGAGMNTEAFF. CDR3 bases: TGTGCCAGCTCACCACGAGGTGCAGGGATGAACACTGAAGCTTTCTTT. The entire variable domain, with the rest obtained from reference TRBV18 and TRBJ1-1, is as follows: NAGVMQNPRHLVRRRGQEARLRCSPMKGHSHVYWYRQLPEEGLKFMVYLQKENIIDESGMPKERFSAEFPKEGPSILRIQQVVRGDSAAYFCASSPRGAGMNTEAFFGQGTRLTVV.

The chain combines TRBV2 with TRBJ1-3, with 10 bases aligning to TRBD1. The germline gives CDR1 SNHLY, CDR2 FYNNEI. After removal of 6 bases from V and 6 bases from J, the junction contained 14 bases not matched to a gene. CDR3 length: 17 residues. The CDR3 coding sequence is TGTGCCAGCAGCGGACCAGCCCGGGACAGGGGAGTAAACACCATATATTTT. Residues: CASSGPARDRGVNTIYF. Looking up the rest from reference TRBV2 and TRBJ1-3 gives the full variable domain: EPEVTQTPSHQVTQMGQEVILRCVPISNHLYFYWYRQILGQKVEFLVSFYNNEISEKSEIFDDQFSVERPDGSNFTLKIRSTKLEDSAMYFCASSGPARDRGVNTIYFGEGSWLTVV.

This clone has just one count. V and J are TRBV4-1 and TRBJ1-5; 7 bases fit TRBD1. Germline V gene data show CDR1 as MGHRA and CDR2 as YSYEKL. This CDR3 spans 16 amino acids. V lost 1 base to trimming and J lost 5 bases; unmatched junction nucleotides: 8. The CDR3 DNA is TGCGCCAGCAGCCAAGTGGAGGGGGCGGAATATCAGCCCCAGCATTTT. Protein sequence: CASSQVEGAEYQPQHF.

Comments on this clone: Other DNA sequences in this specimen translate into the identical CDR3. This chain links TRBV28 with TRBJ1-5; 8 nucleotides align to TRBD1. This CDR3 has 14 residues. The junction had 3 bases not matched to a gene; V was cut back by 6 bases and J by 2 bases. Germline assignment: CDR1 MDHEN and CDR2 SYDVKM. This CDR3 is CASREGQGNQPQHF. CDR3 nucleotides: TGTGCCAGCAGAGAGGGACAGGGCAATCAGCCCCAGCATTTT.

The V gene is TRBV14, the J gene TRBJ1-1; weak D call: TRBD1 (6 bases). The V gene's germline CDR1 is SGHDN and CDR2 FVKESK. The CDR3 covers 13 residues. The V and J ends lost 2 bases and 6 bases respectively, with 10 bases between them. DNA for the CDR3: TGTGCCAGCAGCCAATTCAGGGGATCTGAAGCTTTCTTT. Its translation is CASSQFRGSEAFF.

The chain uses TRBV28 and TRBJ1-6; 11 nucleotides line up with TRBD1. V lost 7 bases and J lost 9; bases outside the gene matches: 5. There are 14 residues in the CDR3. CDR1 and CDR2 from the germline V gene are MDHEN and SYDVKM. This CDR3 reads CASKPGQGGSPLHF. The CDR3 DNA is TGTGCCAGCAAACCGGGACAGGGGGGTTCACCCCTCCACTTT.

Ten or more counts support this clone. The chain uses TRBV7-8 and TRBJ2-2; D gene uncertain. In germline, CDR1 is SGHVS, CDR2 FQNEAQ. CDR3 length: 14 amino acids. V dropped 5 bases and J dropped 6 bases, with 13 bases sitting between them. The CDR3 protein is CASSARRVPGELFF. The DNA of the CDR3 is TGTGCCAGCAGCGCCCGGAGAGTTCCCGGGGAGCTGTTTTTT.

Regarding this clone: At one boundary the junction diverges from the germline segment, which might be a read error. CDR3 loop: CAWERGIRVKF. The CDR3 DNA follows: TGTGCCTGGGAACGGGGGATTCGAGTGAAATTT. The chain has TRBV30 and TRBJ1-1; possibly TRBD1 for D (5 bases). There are 11 residues in the CDR3. Germline CDR1 reads GTSNPN; CDR2 reads SVGIG (reference sequence).

This sequence joins TRBV7-8 and TRBJ2-7, with 12 bases that match TRBD2. After removal of 2 bases from V and 0 bases from J, the junction contained 2 bases not matched to a gene. Germline loops: CDR1 SGHVS, CDR2 FQNEAQ. The CDR3 extends over 16 amino acids. CDR3 DNA: TGTGCCAGCAGCTTACTAGCGGGAGGGTCCTCCTACGAGCAGTACTTC. It translates to CASSLLAGGSSYEQYF.

This rearrangement joins TRBV9 to TRBJ1-1; 9 bases line up with TRBD1. This CDR3 is 14 amino acids long. The germline V gene encodes CDR1 SGDLS and CDR2 YYNGEE. Losses at the gene ends were 4 bases for V and 7 bases for J; bases not matched to a gene: 8. CDR3 sequence reads: CASSSRTGEGEAFF. CDR3 sequence (DNA): TGTGCCAGCAGCTCCCGGACAGGGGAGGGTGAAGCTTTCTTT.

The J gene is TRBJ2-1, the V gene TRBV2; maybe TRBD2 (6 bases). Germline values: CDR1 SNHLY, CDR2 FYNNEI. V was pared by 8 bases and J by 10 bases, with 18 bases between. This CDR3 comprises 13 residues. In DNA form, the CDR3 reads TGTGCCAGCGGGGGTCGAGACGCGGGGGAGCAGTTCTTC. This sequence encodes CASGGRDAGEQFF.

The chain carries TRBV2 and TRBJ2-6, with 10 positions matching TRBD1. V lost 6 bases, J lost 1 base, and 3 bases stayed unmatched. Germline loops: CDR1 SNHLY, CDR2 FYNNEI. The CDR3 covers 16 residues. CDR3 residues: CASSAGQGSGANVLTF. DNA for the CDR3: TGTGCCAGCAGCGCGGGACAGGGGTCTGGGGCCAACGTCCTGACTTTC.

Only one count was recorded for this clone. The gene calls are TRBV19 and TRBJ1-5; TRBD1 matches at 9 bases. With 7 bases clipped from V and 7 bases from J, the junction kept 11 bases outside the gene matches. The CDR3 totals 15 residues. Germline V lookup: CDR1 LNHDA, CDR2 SQIVND (reference sequence). The CDR3 reads CASNNDRGRSQPQHF. As DNA, the CDR3 is TGTGCCAGTAATAATGACAGGGGGAGAAGCCAGCCCCAGCATTTT.

The V gene is TRBV3-1 (or the pseudogene TRBV3-2), the J gene TRBJ1-2; no clear D. Trimming stripped 1 base from V and 4 bases from J, with 7 bases between. This CDR3 contains 13 residues. Germline V lookup: CDR1 LGHDT, CDR2 YNNKEL (reference sequence). CDR3 nucleotide sequence: TGTGCCAGCAGCCAAGGAGGGATCTATGGCTACACCTTC. This translates into CASSQGGIYGYTF.

The chain carries TRBV12-3 or TRBV12-4 and TRBJ2-7; tentative D call: TRBD2 (5 bases). Trimming pared 6 bases from V and 6 bases from J, leaving 15 bases between. The CDR3 covers 13 residues. As DNA, the CDR3 is TGTGCCAGCAGCTTGGAGGATACCCTCGAGCAGTACTTC. It yields the protein CASSLEDTLEQYF.

A remark on this clone: Other DNA sequences within the sample encode an identical CDR3. The rearrangement links TRBV24-1 to TRBJ1-2; possible D gene TRBD1, 6 bases. CDR3 size: 14 residues. Trimming took 3 bases from V and 4 from J, leaving 11 bases between them. Germline values: CDR1 KGHDR, CDR2 SFDVKD. CDR3: CATSDPTGFYGYTF. The CDR3 DNA is TGTGCCACCAGTGATCCTACAGGGTTCTATGGCTACACCTTC.

This clone was seen a handful of times. The V and J genes are TRBV28 and TRBJ2-1; 8 positions match TRBD2. The CDR3 totals 15 residues. Germline-derived CDR1 and CDR2 are MDHEN and SYDVKM. V lost 4 bases and J lost 9; bases outside the gene matches: 11. DNA for the CDR3: TGTGCCAGCAGTTCAAGCGGGGGCAAGCTTACTGAGCAGTTCTTC. This codes for CASSSSGGKLTEQFF. Based on the CDR3 plus reference TRBV28 and TRBJ2-1, the full variable domain is DVKVTQSSRYLVKRTGEKVFLECVQDMDHENMFWYRQDPGLGLRLIYFSYDVKMKEKGDIPEGYSVSREKKERFSLILESASTNQTSMYLCASSSSGGKLTEQFFGPGTRLTVL.

The chain carries TRBV18 and TRBJ2-7; unclear D gene. CDR3 size: 14 residues. CDR1 and CDR2 (germline): KGHSH, LQKENI. The V gene lost 4 bases and the J gene lost 0 bases, with 10 bases spanning the gap. CDR3 sequence: CASSRQPSSYEQYF. CDR3 nucleotides: TGTGCCAGCTCACGGCAACCTAGCTCCTACGAGCAGTACTTC.

V and J are TRBV14 and TRBJ2-7, with TRBD1 as a possible D gene (7 bases). The CDR3 runs 17 residues. The V end was cut by 4 bases, the J end by 3 bases, with 22 bases between. Germline CDR1 is SGHDN and CDR2 is FVKESK. In nucleotides, the CDR3 is TGTGCCAGCAGCCCTACCCCGTCGACAGGGACTTACTACGAGCAGTACTTC. It yields the protein CASSPTPSTGTYYEQYF.